This T cell receptor (beta chain) originates from a study of shared clonotypes between healthy human individuals. Study-wide results and limits: Enrolling few donors narrowed the genetic and exposure-history diversity that was represented.

Of note for this clone: No antigen is known for it.

Genomic DNA, for the unsorted samples, came from about 90 million PBMCs. V was shortened by 4 bases and J by 0 bases, with 15 bases between the two germline ends. The CDR3 runs 17 residues. Germline V gene lookup returns CDR1 PRHDT and CDR2 FYEKMQ (reference sequence). With ten immunoSEQ deep assay plates, unsorted PBMC DNA underwent sequencing. Profiled with immunoSEQ multiplex PCR; TCRdb holds only in-frame clones, not every one. Here the sample spans 450,000 to 650,000 clones, around 81% being singletons. The chain joins TRBV13 to TRBJ1-4; D might be TRBD1 (6 bases). The sequence came from a woman in her 40s in good health. Some clones in this sample may be carry-over from other donors' samples. Source material: PBMCs. DNA of the CDR3: TGTGCCAGCAGCTACAGACAGGCCCTCTCAACTAATGAAAAACTGTTTTTT. It is translated as CASSYRQALSTNEKLFF.